This T cell receptor (beta chain) was identified during a study of regulatory T cells in long-lasting Graves disease. The table lists this clonotype with a few counts. In building TCR beta libraries, iRepertoire HTBI primers were used together with Arm-PCR of CDR3 regions. TCRdb independently ran MiXCR on the multiplex PCR reads; one entry per CDR3 protein. The sample has 400,000 to 550,000 distinct CDR3 sequences, roughly 15% seen once. Germline CDR1 and CDR2: SGHRS and YFSETQ. Deletions cut 3 bases from V and 5 bases from J, with 17 bases between. The CDR3 length is 15 residues. The sample's time point: newly diagnosed GD, antithyroid drugs for less than 3 months. PBMCs provided the RNA from which the TCR library was made. The sample was also linked to a second study, of T cells in Graves' hyperthyroidism and ophthalmopathy.

This TCR was recovered from a woman under 30 with Graves disease. This chain joins TRBV5-1 and TRBJ1-2, with a tentative D call TRBD1 (5 bases). Sequencing used peripheral blood mononuclear cells (PBMCs), obtained at new diagnosis, from a patient treated with antithyroid drugs. The CDR3 DNA is TGCGCCAGCAGCTCAGGGTCGGACATTCCTTATGGCTACACCTTC. This translates into CASSSGSDIPYGYTF.